This T cell receptor (beta chain) emerged from a study of beta chain features in type 1 diabetes. Study context: The study found patients and healthy donors alike in age, gender and cell yields.

As regards this clone: Its target is unknown.

Trimming removed 9 bases at V and 0 bases at J, with 11 bases between. CDR1 and CDR2 (germline): LNHDA, SQIVND (reference sequence). This CDR3 has 13 amino acids. The authors took one heparinised blood draw, averaging roughly 120 mL, from each donor. Using CD45RO/CCR7/CD25/CD127/CD95/CD27, CD4+ naive, central memory, regulatory and stem cell-like memory cells were sorted. Study conclusions and caveats: Compared to healthy donors, patients appeared to have naive, central memory and Treg TCRB repertoires that were more alike. Moderately but significantly shorter TCRB CDR3s were found in Type 1 diabetes patients in all four CD4+ subsets.

The isolated RNA, all of it, was reverse transcribed, so expressed TCRB transcripts were what got sequenced. The repertoire was sequenced with immunoSEQ multiplex PCR; TCRdb's copy has only in-frame clones and lacks some. The sample shows a few hundred thousand clones, about 15% of them seen only once. Sequenced material: naive CD4+ T cells from blood. This clonotype was obtained from a young man with type 1 diabetes. The chain joins TRBV19 to TRBJ2-5; a possible D gene is TRBD2 (5 bases). CDR3 coding DNA: TGTGCCAGCCGACTTAGCGACCAAGAGACCCAGTACTTC. Translation: CASRLSDQETQYF.